This entry lists 12 T cell receptor beta chains sequenced from one sample in a study of cytomegalovirus exposure and HLA in healthy donors. Primers: 60 Vbeta forward and 13 Jbeta reverse. Only in-frame clones appear in the TCRdb table, and some are missing; sequencing was by immunoSEQ multiplex PCR. In the table there are about 130,000 clones, approximately 17% of which are singletons. Sequencing used PBMCs. Every receptor here comes from a female donor in good health and CMV-seropositive.

This clone was seen only a few times. The chain uses TRBV5-1 and TRBJ2-5; 11 bases map to TRBD2. The DNA end is more similar to TRBJ2-7, so the J call may be wrong. The CDR3 has 15 residues. CDR1 and CDR2 (germline): SGHRS, YFSETQ. CDR3 DNA: TGCGCCAGCAGCTCACTAGCGGGAGCCCCAGTCGAGCAGTACTTC. Its protein product is CASSSLAGAPVEQYF.

The chain uses TRBV4-2 and TRBJ2-2, with 7 bases fitting TRBD1. J gave up 1 base and V 0 bases, and 5 bases lay outside the gene matches. Germline CDR1 LGHNA, CDR2 YNFKEQ. This CDR3 is 17 amino acids long. The CDR3 bases are TGTGCCAGCAGCCAAGATATAGACAGGGTGAACACCGGGGAGCTGTTTTTT. Residues: CASSQDIDRVNTGELFF.

This rearrangement joins TRBV5-8 to TRBJ1-5; 8 positions agree with TRBD1. V lost 7 bases and J lost 2; bases outside the gene matches: 5. CDR1 and CDR2 from the germline V gene are SGHTS and YDEGEE. CDR3 size: 14 residues. The CDR3: CASLDRVGNQPQHF. In DNA, the CDR3 is TGTGCCAGCTTGGACAGGGTCGGCAATCAGCCCCAGCATTTT.

The sample holds many counts of this clone. The rearrangement links TRBV4-1 to TRBJ1-6; possible D gene TRBD1, 6 bases. CDR1 and CDR2 (germline): MGHRA, YSYEKL. CDR3 size: 19 residues. Trimming took off 3 bases at V and 6 bases at J, with 24 bases between the two ends. The CDR3: CASSHSLHLSTGPNSPLHF. The DNA for the CDR3 is TGCGCCAGCAGCCACTCCCTTCACCTCTCGACAGGCCCTAATTCACCCCTCCACTTT.

This clone was counted a few times. One end of the junction varies from germline; a read error may be responsible. V gene TRBV7-7 combines with J gene TRBJ2-5, with a tentative D call TRBD1 (6 bases). CDR1 and CDR2 from the germline V gene are SSHAT and FNYEAQ (reference sequence). This CDR3 is built from 16 residues. CDR3: CASSLGIGGFQETQYF. The CDR3 DNA sequence: TGTGCTAGCAGCTTAGGGATAGGGGGATTCCAAGAGACCCAGTACTTC.

The gene calls are TRBV7-2 and TRBJ1-1; tentatively, D is TRBD1 (5 bases). Trimming removed 1 base from V and 4 bases from J, with 19 bases in between. From germline, CDR1 is SGHTA and CDR2 FQGNSA. CDR3 length: 17 residues. The CDR3 DNA is TGTGCCAGCAGCTTAGTATTCGGTGGCAGGGTAAGCACTGAAGCTTTCTTT. Translation gives CASSLVFGGRVSTEAFF.

This clone has more than one count but fewer than ten. The chain has TRBV28 and TRBJ1-6; 9 nucleotides align to TRBD1. The CDR3 is 15 residues long. The ends lost 7 bases at V and 4 bases at J; junction bases unmatched: 5. CDR1 and CDR2 from the germline V gene are MDHEN and SYDVKM. CDR3 region: CASTDRGPYNSPLHF. CDR3 DNA sequence: TGTGCCAGCACGGACAGGGGACCTTATAATTCACCCCTCCACTTT. Full variable domain (rest looked up from reference TRBV28 and TRBJ1-6): DVKVTQSSRYLVKRTGEKVFLECVQDMDHENMFWYRQDPGLGLRLIYFSYDVKMKEKGDIPEGYSVSREKKERFSLILESASTNQTSMYLCASTDRGPYNSPLHFGNGTRLTVT.

The table lists this clone with a few counts. The genes are TRBV5-6 and TRBJ2-7, with 9 bases identical to TRBD1. The CDR3 totals 15 residues. V shed 0 bases and J 5 bases; nucleotides not matched to a gene: 6. CDR1 and CDR2 (germline): SGHDT, YYEEEE. The CDR3 DNA reads TGTGCCAGCAGCTTGGCGGGACAGGGCTTCAACGAGCAGTACTTC. The encoded protein is CASSLAGQGFNEQYF.

V usage is TRBV6-5 and J usage is TRBJ2-3, with D possibly being TRBD1 (5 bases). CDR1 is MNHEY and CDR2 is SVGAGI in the germline V gene. This CDR3 region has 14 residues. V lost 2 bases and J 4 bases, leaving 10 bases between the germline ends. The CDR3 bases are TGTGCCAGCAGTTACGCAGGGCCCCCAGATACGCAGTATTTT. Its protein product is CASSYAGPPDTQYF.

The chain links TRBV27 to TRBJ2-7; D possibly corresponds to TRBD1 (5 bases). Germline V gene sequence: CDR1 MNHEY, CDR2 SMNVEV (reference sequence). This CDR3 contains 13 residues. Trimming cost V 2 bases and J 3 bases, with 8 bases left between them. CDR3 sequence: CASSLGQNYEQYF. The CDR3 nucleotides are TGTGCCAGCAGTTTAGGACAAAACTACGAGCAGTACTTC.

Written as DNA, the CDR3 is TGCGCCAGCAGTGACCGGACTAGCACCCGCTCCTACAATGAGCAGTTCTTC. Its translation: CASSDRTSTRSYNEQFF. The V gene is TRBV10-1, the J gene TRBJ2-1, with 8 nucleotides matching TRBD2. This CDR3 is 17 amino acids long. The germline gives CDR1 WNHNN, CDR2 SYGVQD (reference sequence). The ends lost 3 bases at V and 0 bases at J; junction bases unmatched: 7.

This clone was picked up a small number of times. This chain links TRBV30 with TRBJ2-3, with 7 bases aligning to TRBD2. CDR3 size: 15 residues. CDR1 is GTSNPN, CDR2 SVGIG, per germline (reference sequence). Unmatched junction bases numbered 7, after V lost 4 bases and J lost 0 bases. CDR3 in amino acids: CAWTSGHSSTDTQYF. In DNA, the CDR3 is TGTGCCTGGACTAGCGGACACTCTAGCACAGATACGCAGTATTTT.